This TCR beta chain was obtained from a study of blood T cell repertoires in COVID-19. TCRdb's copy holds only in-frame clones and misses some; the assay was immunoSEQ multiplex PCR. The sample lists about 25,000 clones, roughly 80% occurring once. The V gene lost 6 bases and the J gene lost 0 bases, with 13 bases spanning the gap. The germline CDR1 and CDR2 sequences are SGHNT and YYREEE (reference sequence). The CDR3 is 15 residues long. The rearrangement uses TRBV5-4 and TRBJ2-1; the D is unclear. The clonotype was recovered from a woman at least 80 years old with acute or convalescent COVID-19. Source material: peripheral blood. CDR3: CASNAAGSSYNEQFF. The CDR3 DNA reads TGTGCCAGCAATGCGGCTGGGTCCTCCTACAATGAGCAGTTCTTC.